This entry concerns a single TCR beta chain. The CDR3 loop spans 17 amino acids. The ends lost 3 bases at V and 4 bases at J; junction bases unmatched: 9. Germline assignment: CDR1 SGHTA and CDR2 FQGNSA. This sample is part of a study of T-cell reconstitution after alpha-beta-depleted transplantation in children. A library of TCRbeta sequences, prepared with unique molecular identifiers, was generated. One entry per CDR3 protein results from TCRdb running MiXCR on the PCR reads. The sample lists 490,000 or so distinct CDR3 sequences; about an eighth were seen once. The J gene is TRBJ2-2, the V gene TRBV7-2, with TRBD2 matching over 9 bases. The TCR comes from a human donor who donated a stem cell graft to a child with combined immunodeficiency. The sequencing used PBMCs from the stem cell graft donor, collected from the stem cell graft. The CDR3 region is CASSLNGGGAVTGELFF. The CDR3 bases are TGTGCCAGCAGCTTGAATGGCGGGGGGGCGGTCACCGGGGAGCTGTTTTTT. Complete variable domain (other parts from reference TRBV7-2 and TRBJ2-2): GAGVSQSPSNKVTEKGKDVELRCDPISGHTALYWYRQSLGQGLEFLIYFQGNSAPDKSGLPSDRFSAERTGGSVSTLTIQRTQQEDSAVYLCASSLNGGGAVTGELFFGEGSRLTVL.